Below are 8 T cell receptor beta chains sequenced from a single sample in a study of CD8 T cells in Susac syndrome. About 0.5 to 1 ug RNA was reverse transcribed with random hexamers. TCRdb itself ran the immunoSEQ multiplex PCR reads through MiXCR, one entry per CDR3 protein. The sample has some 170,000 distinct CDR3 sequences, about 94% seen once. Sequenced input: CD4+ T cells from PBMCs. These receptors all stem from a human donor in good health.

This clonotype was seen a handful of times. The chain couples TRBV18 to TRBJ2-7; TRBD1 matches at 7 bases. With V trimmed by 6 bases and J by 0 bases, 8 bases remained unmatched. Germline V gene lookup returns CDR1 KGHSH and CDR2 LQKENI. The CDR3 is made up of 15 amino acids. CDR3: CASSPTGSFSYEQYF. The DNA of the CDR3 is TGTGCCAGCTCCCCGACAGGGTCCTTCTCCTACGAGCAGTACTTC.

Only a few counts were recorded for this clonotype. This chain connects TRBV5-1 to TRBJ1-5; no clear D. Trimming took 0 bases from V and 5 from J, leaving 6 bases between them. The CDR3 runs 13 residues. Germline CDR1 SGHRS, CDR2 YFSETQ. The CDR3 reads CASSLERDQPQHF. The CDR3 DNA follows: TGCGCCAGCAGCTTGGAGAGAGATCAGCCCCAGCATTTT.

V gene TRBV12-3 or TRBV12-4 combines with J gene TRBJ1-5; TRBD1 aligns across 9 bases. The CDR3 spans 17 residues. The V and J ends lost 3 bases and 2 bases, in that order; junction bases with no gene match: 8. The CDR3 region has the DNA TGTGCCAGCAGTTTGGAACAGGGGGCGCGTGGCAATCAGCCCCAGCATTTT. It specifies CASSLEQGARGNQPQHF.

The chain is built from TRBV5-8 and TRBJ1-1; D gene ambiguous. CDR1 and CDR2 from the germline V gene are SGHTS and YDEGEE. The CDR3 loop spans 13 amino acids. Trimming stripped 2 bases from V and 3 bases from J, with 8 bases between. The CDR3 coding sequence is TGTGCCAGCAGCTTTTGGGCCCACACTGAAGCTTTCTTT. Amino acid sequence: CASSFWAHTEAFF.

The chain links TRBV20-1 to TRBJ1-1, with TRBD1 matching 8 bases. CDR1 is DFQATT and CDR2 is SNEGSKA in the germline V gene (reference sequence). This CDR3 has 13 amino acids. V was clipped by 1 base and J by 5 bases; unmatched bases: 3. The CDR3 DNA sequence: TGCAGTGCTAGAGGGACAGGGTTGACTGAAGCTTTCTTT. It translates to CSARGTGLTEAFF.

CDR3 DNA: TGTGCCAGCCGACAGCCCTACAGTACAGGGCCTAATGAAAAACTGTTTTTT. Protein product: CASRQPYSTGPNEKLFF. The chain uses TRBV2 and TRBJ1-4; a possible D gene is TRBD1 (6 bases). V shed 8 bases and J shed 3 bases, with 22 bases lying between them. The CDR3 loop spans 17 amino acids. The germline V gene encodes CDR1 SNHLY and CDR2 FYNNEI.

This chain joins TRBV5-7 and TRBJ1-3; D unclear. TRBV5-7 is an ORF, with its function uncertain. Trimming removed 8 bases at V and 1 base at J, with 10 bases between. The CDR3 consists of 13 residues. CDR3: CASNSLSGNTIYF. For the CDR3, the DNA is TGTGCCAGTAACAGTCTTTCTGGAAACACCATATATTTT.

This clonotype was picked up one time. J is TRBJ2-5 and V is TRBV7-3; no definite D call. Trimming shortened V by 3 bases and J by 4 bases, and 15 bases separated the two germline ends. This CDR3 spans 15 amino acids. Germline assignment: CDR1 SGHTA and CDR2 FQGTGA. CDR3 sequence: CASSFLSEAGETQYF. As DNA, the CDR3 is TGTGCCAGCAGCTTCCTCTCAGAGGCAGGAGAGACCCAGTACTTC.